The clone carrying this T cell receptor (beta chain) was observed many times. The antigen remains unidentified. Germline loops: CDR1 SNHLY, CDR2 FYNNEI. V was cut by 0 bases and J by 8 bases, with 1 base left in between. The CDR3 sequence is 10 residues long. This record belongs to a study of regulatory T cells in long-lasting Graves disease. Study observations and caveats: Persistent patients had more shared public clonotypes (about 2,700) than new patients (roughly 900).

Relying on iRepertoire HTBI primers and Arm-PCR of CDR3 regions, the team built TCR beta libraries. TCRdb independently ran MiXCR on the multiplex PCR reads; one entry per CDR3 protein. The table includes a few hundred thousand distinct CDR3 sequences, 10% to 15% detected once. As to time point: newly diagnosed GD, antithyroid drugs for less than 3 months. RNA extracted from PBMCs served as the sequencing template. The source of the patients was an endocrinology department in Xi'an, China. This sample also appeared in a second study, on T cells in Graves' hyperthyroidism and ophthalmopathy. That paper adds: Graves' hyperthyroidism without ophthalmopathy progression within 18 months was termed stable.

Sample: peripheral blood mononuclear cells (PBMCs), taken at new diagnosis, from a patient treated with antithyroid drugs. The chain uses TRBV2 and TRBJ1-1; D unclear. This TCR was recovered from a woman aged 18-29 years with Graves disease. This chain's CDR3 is CASSEAEAFF. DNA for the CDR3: TGTGCCAGCAGTGAAGCGGAAGCTTTCTTT.